The T cell receptor beta chain under discussion was sequenced for a study of T cell responses to AZD1222 COVID-19 vaccine. Whole-study findings and limits: An increase in Spike-specific TCR breadth and depth was observed after two AZD1222 doses. Clonal diversity may have been underestimated, and the donors were mostly white British, with more females than males. Repertoires in all cases were sampled only once the peak T cell response had passed.

Sequencing was performed with immunoSEQ multiplex PCR; in TCRdb, only in-frame clones are kept and a portion is missing. The profile shows 80,000 or so clones, about three quarters of them singletons. Concerning this clone itself: The antigen remains undetermined.

The CDR3 totals 13 residues. The trim removed 6 bases at V and 6 bases at J, leaving 2 bases unmatched. Germline V CDR1 and CDR2: MDHEN, SYDVKM. This TCR came from an adult who received the MenACWY meningococcal vaccine as a control. The chain employs TRBV28 and TRBJ1-5; 10 bases line up with TRBD1. The sequencing here drew on peripheral blood, taken 28 days after the second dose of the MenACWY control vaccine. The CDR3 DNA reads as TGTGCCAGCAGCGACAGGGGGCGTCAGCCCCAGCATTTT. Its translation is CASSDRGRQPQHF.